This T cell receptor (beta chain) was obtained from a study of OX40 agonist ivuxolimab in advanced cancers. Overall study context: It was ivuxolimab, an agonistic anti-OX40 (CD134) antibody, that patients were treated with.

Of note for this clone: Its target is unknown.

Whole-study findings and limits: Within 6 weeks, CD4+ and CD8+ blood T cells expanded clonally at 0.1 to 3.0 mg/kg.

TCRdb keeps only in-frame clones here, not all; method: immunoSEQ multiplex PCR. The table lists roughly 65,000 clones, 85% of them singletons. Trimming took off 3 bases at V and 2 bases at J, with 7 bases between the two ends. The CDR3 totals 13 residues. Germline values: CDR1 MGHRA, CDR2 YSYEKL. Autoimmune disease history or systemic immunosuppression meant exclusion. The starting material was CD4+ or CD8+ T cells sorted from blood, obtained in a trial of the OX40 agonist ivuxolimab. The chain uses TRBV4-1 and TRBJ1-2; D remains unclear. The TCR was taken from an adult with an advanced solid tumor such as melanoma, head and neck, liver or kidney cancer. This CDR3 reads CASSHPGNYGYTF. The DNA for the CDR3 is TGCGCCAGCAGCCACCCCGGAAACTATGGCTACACCTTC.